A selection of T cell receptor beta chains follows, all from one sample in a study of cytomegalovirus exposure and HLA in healthy donors. Repertoires were generated with immunoSEQ multiplex PCR, while TCRdb's copy carries only in-frame clones and drops some. The sample carries about 120,000 clones, less than 90% recorded once. Sample: PBMCs. The receptors here all came from a man between 50 and 59 years old in good health and CMV-seronegative. The CDR3 runs from the conserved cysteine through the conserved F or W. The order of the fields is J gene, D gene, V gene, CDR3 DNA, CDR3 protein. A D gene is named only where the DNA matches it firmly.

j_gene: TRBJ2-5
d_gene: TRBD1
v_gene: TRBV14
CDR3nt: TGTGCCAGCAGCCAAGGTGCGACAGGGTTTGAGACCCAGTACTTC
CDR3aa: CASSQGATGFETQYF

j_gene: TRBJ2-7
d_gene: TRBD2
v_gene: TRBV6-5
CDR3nt: TGTGCCAGCAGTAACCTCGGACTAGCGGGAGACGAGCAGTACTTC
CDR3aa: CASSNLGLAGDEQYF

j_gene: TRBJ2-5
d_gene: NA
v_gene: TRBV18
CDR3nt: TGTGCCAGCTCACCGACAACACTTCAAGAGACCCAGTACTTC
CDR3aa: CASSPTTLQETQYF

j_gene: TRBJ1-1
d_gene: TRBD1
v_gene: TRBV19
CDR3nt: TGTGCCAGTAGTATGGCGGGGACAGGCTTTACTGAAGCTTTCTTT
CDR3aa: CASSMAGTGFTEAFF

j_gene: TRBJ2-3
d_gene: NA
v_gene: TRBV7-2
CDR3nt: TGTGCCAGCAGCTTAAACGGGGAGGACACAGATACGCAGTATTTT
CDR3aa: CASSLNGEDTDTQYF

j_gene: TRBJ1-2
d_gene: NA
v_gene: TRBV7-9
CDR3nt: TGTGCCAGCAGCCCACCAGGAGGACAGAACTATGGCTACACCTTC
CDR3aa: CASSPPGGQNYGYTF

j_gene: TRBJ1-1
d_gene: TRBD1
v_gene: TRBV2
CDR3nt: TGTGCCAGGAGACAGGGCTTAGACACTGAAGCTTTCTTT
CDR3aa: CARRQGLDTEAFF

j_gene: TRBJ1-2
d_gene: NA
v_gene: TRBV9
CDR3nt: TGTGCCAGCAGCCTCAGCGAATACCGATATGGCTACACCTTC
CDR3aa: CASSLSEYRYGYTF

j_gene: TRBJ2-5
d_gene: NA
v_gene: TRBV20-1
CDR3nt: TGCAGTGCTAGTAAAAAAGAGACCCAGTACTTC
CDR3aa: CSASKKETQYF

j_gene: TRBJ2-4
d_gene: NA
v_gene: TRBV30
CDR3nt: TGTGCCTGGAGTGTACAGGCCTCCCAAAACATTCAGTACTTC
CDR3aa: CAWSVQASQNIQYF

j_gene: TRBJ2-3
d_gene: NA
v_gene: TRBV11-2
CDR3nt: TGTGCCAGCCAGGAACCTCTCCGCACAGATACGCAGTATTTT
CDR3aa: CASQEPLRTDTQYF

j_gene: TRBJ1-1
d_gene: NA
v_gene: TRBV28
CDR3nt: TGTGCCAGCAGCCTACAGGGAATGAACACTGAAGCTTTCTTT
CDR3aa: CASSLQGMNTEAFF

j_gene: TRBJ2-3
d_gene: NA
v_gene: TRBV9
CDR3nt: TGTGCCAGCAGCGGATACTGGGCCAGCACAGATACGCAGTATTTT
CDR3aa: CASSGYWASTDTQYF

j_gene: TRBJ1-5
d_gene: NA
v_gene: TRBV30
CDR3nt: TGTGCCTGGACTCCCAGAGGGGGGGGAATTCAGCCCCAGCATTTT
CDR3aa: CAWTPRGGGIQPQHF

j_gene: TRBJ2-4
d_gene: NA
v_gene: TRBV4-1
CDR3nt: TGCGCCAGCAGCCTTGGGCCCCGGCTAGCGACCGGAGCCAAAAACATTCAGTACTTC
CDR3aa: CASSLGPRLATGAKNIQYF

j_gene: TRBJ1-1
d_gene: NA
v_gene: TRBV7-2
CDR3nt: TGTGCCAGCAGCGTAGCGGGGGGAGGTCAGAACACTGAAGCTTTCTTT
CDR3aa: CASSVAGGGQNTEAFF

j_gene: TRBJ1-1
d_gene: NA
v_gene: TRBV27
CDR3nt: TGTGCCAGCAGTTTAACTCCCGGGACTTCCCATCCAAGGAACACTGAAGCTTTCTTT
CDR3aa: CASSLTPGTSHPRNTEAFF

j_gene: TRBJ1-1
d_gene: TRBD1
v_gene: TRBV5-1
CDR3nt: TGCGCCAGCAGCTCCCCCCAATTTACAGGGGGCACTGAAGCTTTCTTT
CDR3aa: CASSSPQFTGGTEAFF